These 15 T cell receptor beta chains originate from one sample sequenced in a study of Graves' ophthalmopathy and Graves' hyperthyroidism. The TCR beta CDR3 regions underwent amplification from RNA transcripts. Investigators did first-round RT-PCR with HTBI primers, then second-round multiplex PCR. In TCRdb, the multiplex PCR reads were re-called with MiXCR into one record per CDR3 protein. This sample has about 550,000 distinct CDR3 sequences, with approximately 37% found just once. The sample taken for sequencing was peripheral blood or thyroid tissue (not recorded which). The receptors stem from an adult man with Graves' hyperthyroidism.

The chain links TRBV29-1 to TRBJ2-7; TRBD1 aligns across 9 bases. V was clipped by 7 bases and J by 2 bases; unmatched bases: 6. The CDR3 sequence is 13 residues long. Germline V gene sequence: CDR1 SQVTM, CDR2 ANQGSEA. The CDR3 sequence: CSARTGVTYEQYF. The CDR3 bases are TGCAGCGCCAGGACAGGGGTTACCTACGAGCAGTACTTC.

This clonotype was detected many times. The chain carries TRBV4-2 and TRBJ1-5; D is unclear. Germline V gives CDR1 LGHNA, CDR2 YNFKEQ. The germline V and J ends were trimmed by 0 bases and 5 bases, with 8 bases remaining between them. CDR3 length: 14 amino acids. The DNA for the CDR3 is TGTGCCAGCAGCCAAGATGTGTCGGATCAGCCCCAGCATTTT. Protein sequence: CASSQDVSDQPQHF.

This clonotype was found many times. CDR3 DNA sequence: TGCGCCAGCAGCTTCCAGGACGGGAACACTGAAGCTTTCTTT. It encodes CASSFQDGNTEAFF. The rearrangement uses TRBV5-1 and TRBJ1-1, with unresolved D. V gave up 2 bases and J gave up 1 base, with 9 bases separating them. The germline V gene has CDR1 SGHRS and CDR2 YFSETQ. CDR3 length equals 14 residues.

Remarks on this clonotype: This sequence may be a read error, since a much larger clone differs from it by one base. The chain recombines TRBV20-1 with TRBJ2-5; possible D gene TRBD1, 6 bases. This CDR3 contains 15 residues. Per the germline V gene, CDR1 is DFQATT and CDR2 is SNEGSKA (reference sequence). V was shortened by 3 bases and J by 1 base, with 15 bases between the two germline ends. CDR3 coding DNA: TGCAGTGCTAGCCCGGCAGGGGCAATCCAAGAGACCCAGTACTTC. Translation gives CSASPAGAIQETQYF.

V gene TRBV5-1 combines with J gene TRBJ1-6, with D perhaps TRBD1 (5 bases). Germline CDR1 and CDR2: SGHRS and YFSETQ. CDR3 size: 17 residues. V lost 4 bases and J lost 7, with 21 bases in between. The DNA for the CDR3 is TGCGCCAGCAGCGGAGGCGGGGGGGGTTCCGTAAATTCACCCCTCCACTTT. Protein product: CASSGGGGGSVNSPLHF.

There are many counts of this clonotype. The chain uses TRBV12-3 or TRBV12-4 and TRBJ1-1, with D uncertain. CDR3 length: 13 residues. Trimming took 6 bases from V and 4 from J, leaving 12 bases between them. CDR3 coding DNA: TGTGCCAGCAGCCCCGCGGAGGGCACTGAAGCTTTCTTT. The encoded protein is CASSPAEGTEAFF.

The V call is TRBV29-1, the J call TRBJ1-2; TRBD1 aligns across 10 bases. The CDR3 covers 15 residues. With 3 bases clipped from V and 9 bases from J, the junction kept 13 bases outside the gene matches. The germline gives CDR1 SQVTM, CDR2 ANQGSEA. CDR3 nucleotides: TGCAGCGTTGAGACCTACCGACAGGGGGCAGAAAGCTACACCTTC. This translates into CSVETYRQGAESYTF.

This clonotype was counted many times. The chain joins TRBV19 to TRBJ1-1, with a possible D match to TRBD1 (6 bases). V was trimmed by 6 bases and J by 1 base, leaving 9 bases between them. Germline V gene sequence: CDR1 LNHDA, CDR2 SQIVND (reference sequence). The CDR3 is 13 amino acids. The CDR3 protein is CASRLTGNTEAFF. DNA for the CDR3: TGTGCCAGTAGATTGACAGGGAACACTGAAGCTTTCTTT.

J is TRBJ2-3 and V is TRBV29-1; TRBD2 matches 14 bases. CDR1 SQVTM and CDR2 ANQGSEA come from the germline V gene. V lost 6 bases, J lost 4 bases, and 12 bases stayed unmatched. The CDR3 has 17 amino acids. CDR3 loop: CSVGGTSGRWYADTQYF. The CDR3 DNA reads as TGCAGCGTCGGGGGGACTAGCGGGAGATGGTATGCAGATACGCAGTATTTT.

V usage is TRBV6-9 and J usage is TRBJ2-7; tentatively, D is TRBD2 (5 bases). The V gene's germline CDR1 is MNHGY and CDR2 SVAAGI. The CDR3 is 13 residues long. The ends were cut back, 8 bases at V and 2 bases at J, with 13 bases in the middle. CDR3 loop: CASRGSGPYEQYF. The CDR3 coding sequence is TGTGCCAGCCGAGGGAGCGGACCCTACGAGCAGTACTTC.

This clonotype was recorded at least ten times. The chain links TRBV27 to TRBJ2-5; 9 bases fit TRBD1. CDR1 MNHEY and CDR2 SMNVEV come from the germline V gene (reference sequence). The CDR3 sequence is 16 residues long. V was clipped by 0 bases and J by 2 bases; unmatched bases: 4. This CDR3 reads CASSLSGQGGQETQYF. Here the CDR3 DNA reads TGTGCCAGCAGTTTATCGGGACAGGGAGGGCAAGAGACCCAGTACTTC.

The table lists this clonotype with many counts. The V and J genes are TRBV3-1 and TRBJ1-2; D is uncertain. Germline CDR1 is LGHDT and CDR2 is YNNKEL (reference sequence). The CDR3 contains 14 residues. V was clipped by 5 bases and J by 3 bases, with 13 bases between them. For the CDR3, the DNA is TGTGCCAGCAGCACGACGACGGCGGACTATGGCTACACCTTC. This codes for CASSTTTADYGYTF.

The chain uses TRBV12-3 or TRBV12-4 and TRBJ1-2; D not resolved. This CDR3 region has 14 residues. V was cut by 6 bases and J by 6 bases, with 17 bases left in between. The CDR3, as DNA: TGTGCCAGCAGCCTCGAACGGCGGGTGGATGGCTACACCTTC. Protein product: CASSLERRVDGYTF.

The chain joins TRBV6-2 or TRBV6-3 to TRBJ2-5; 10 positions match TRBD1. The last part of the DNA fits TRBJ2-1 better; the J call may be wrong. Germline V gene sequence: CDR1 MNHEY, CDR2 SVGEGT. The CDR3 is 15 amino acids. The CDR3 protein is CASRPRTGGYNEQFF. CDR3 bases: TGTGCCAGCAGACCAAGGACAGGGGGATACAATGAGCAGTTCTTC.

This clonotype was counted at least ten times. The chain links TRBV2 to TRBJ2-5; 10 bases line up with TRBD1. This CDR3 spans 15 amino acids. The trim removed 7 bases at V and 3 bases at J, leaving 8 bases unmatched. Germline-derived CDR1 and CDR2 are SNHLY and FYNNEI. The CDR3 nucleotides read TGTGCCAGCACCGGGACAGGGGTTAGAAAAGAGACCCAGTACTTC. Protein product: CASTGTGVRKETQYF.